This T cell receptor (beta chain) was recorded in a study of cytomegalovirus exposure and HLA in healthy donors. In the study overall: Genotyping showed about 80% of roughly 390 donors falling in the Caucasian-associated ancestry cluster.

With 60 Vbeta and 13 Jbeta primers, the PCR was carried out. TCRdb keeps only in-frame clones here, not all; method: immunoSEQ multiplex PCR. In the table there are 100,000 or so clones, about two thirds of which are singletons. Germline CDR1 and CDR2: SGHRS and YFSETQ. Trimming cost V 4 bases and J 5 bases; bases outside gene matches: 5. This CDR3 contains 13 residues. Sequencing was done on a sample of PBMCs. The rearrangement uses TRBV5-1 and TRBJ1-2; 7 nucleotides match TRBD1. The receptor comes from a woman in her twenties or thirties in good health and CMV-seropositive. This chain's CDR3 is CASSTQGRYGYTF. DNA of the CDR3: TGCGCCAGCAGCACACAGGGGAGATATGGCTACACCTTC.